These 8 T cell receptor beta chains originate from one sample sequenced in a study of cytomegalovirus exposure and HLA in healthy donors. This PCR relied on a set of 60 Vbeta primers and 13 Jbeta primers. Method: immunoSEQ multiplex PCR; TCRdb's copy keeps in-frame clones and lacks some. The repertoire consists of approximately 240,000 clones, with approximately 82% occurring once and the leading ten covering more than 0.5%. Material for sequencing was PBMCs. Receptors were obtained from a woman aged 40 to 50 in good health and CMV-seronegative.

This clone was observed a single time. This chain connects TRBV29-1 to TRBJ1-2, with D hard to call. The CDR3 runs to 11 residues. The germline V and J ends were trimmed by 5 bases and 6 bases, with 10 bases remaining between them. Germline CDR1 reads SQVTM; CDR2 reads ANQGSEA. The CDR3 nucleotides are TGCAGCGTTATGCGGGCGGATGGCTACACCTTC. Translated: CSVMRADGYTF.

The CDR3 is CASSLIQGNTEAFF. The CDR3 DNA reads TGCGCCAGCAGCCTCATACAGGGGAACACTGAAGCTTTCTTT. V usage is TRBV4-1 and J usage is TRBJ1-1, with D possibly TRBD1 on 6 matching bases. Germline lookup yields CDR1 MGHRA and CDR2 YSYEKL. Trimming shortened V by 4 bases and J by 1 base, and 10 bases separated the two germline ends. This CDR3 is built from 14 residues.

This clone was seen a handful of times. V usage is TRBV19 and J usage is TRBJ2-7; D is perhaps TRBD1 (6 bases). This CDR3 spans 17 amino acids. V was shortened by 7 bases and J by 5 bases, with 27 bases between the two germline ends. Germline V gene lookup returns CDR1 LNHDA and CDR2 SQIVND (reference sequence). CDR3 nucleotide sequence: TGTGCCAGTACTCAATACTCCGGACGCGACAGGTGGGACGAGCAGTACTTC. This translates into CASTQYSGRDRWDEQYF.

The chain is built from TRBV15 and TRBJ1-5; D possibly corresponds to TRBD1 (5 bases). V was shortened by 8 bases and J by 3 bases, with 11 bases between the two germline ends. CDR1 and CDR2 from the germline V gene are LNHNV and YYDKDF (reference sequence). The CDR3 length is 13 residues. CDR3 coding DNA: TGTGCCACCTCGCGGACACTCAATCAGCCCCAGCATTTT. Its protein is CATSRTLNQPQHF.

The rearrangement joins TRBV5-4 to TRBJ1-2, with 8 bases fitting TRBD1. Germline V CDR1 and CDR2: SGHNT, YYREEE (reference sequence). CDR3 length equals 14 residues. The V segment lost 5 bases and the J segment 8 bases; nucleotides outside the gene matches: 11. This CDR3 reads CASSSNQGAGGYTF. The CDR3 DNA reads as TGTGCCAGCAGTTCTAACCAGGGGGCGGGAGGCTACACCTTC.

The J gene is TRBJ2-6, the V gene TRBV7-8; unclear D gene. The germline V and J ends were trimmed by 0 bases and 3 bases, with 3 bases remaining between them. Germline lookup yields CDR1 SGHVS and CDR2 FQNEAQ. The CDR3 runs to 14 residues. DNA of the CDR3: TGTGCCAGCAGCTTAGCCTTTGGGGCCAACGTCCTGACTTTC. Its protein product is CASSLAFGANVLTF.

The chain has TRBV29-1 and TRBJ1-2, with D perhaps TRBD1 (6 bases). CDR1 SQVTM and CDR2 ANQGSEA come from the germline V gene. The length of the CDR3 is 14 residues. V lost 4 bases, J lost 6 bases, and 18 bases lay in between. CDR3 sequence (DNA): TGCAGCGTTGGAAGGGGGAAACAGACAGATGGCTACACCTTC. Encoded protein: CSVGRGKQTDGYTF. The full variable domain, in which reference TRBV29-1 and TRBJ1-2 provide the parts outside the CDR3, is SAVISQKPSRDICQRGTSLTIQCQVDSQVTMMFWYRQQPGQSLTLIATANQGSEATYESGFVIDKFPISRPNLTFSTLTVSNMSPEDSSIYLCSVGRGKQTDGYTFGSGTRLTVV.

This chain connects TRBV30 to TRBJ2-5; D remains unclear. This CDR3 contains 11 residues. V lost 1 base, J lost 5 bases, and 5 bases lay in between. Germline V gene data show CDR1 as GTSNPN and CDR2 as SVGIG (reference sequence). This chain's CDR3 is CAWSATETQYF. Here the CDR3 DNA reads TGTGCCTGGAGTGCGACTGAGACCCAGTACTTC.